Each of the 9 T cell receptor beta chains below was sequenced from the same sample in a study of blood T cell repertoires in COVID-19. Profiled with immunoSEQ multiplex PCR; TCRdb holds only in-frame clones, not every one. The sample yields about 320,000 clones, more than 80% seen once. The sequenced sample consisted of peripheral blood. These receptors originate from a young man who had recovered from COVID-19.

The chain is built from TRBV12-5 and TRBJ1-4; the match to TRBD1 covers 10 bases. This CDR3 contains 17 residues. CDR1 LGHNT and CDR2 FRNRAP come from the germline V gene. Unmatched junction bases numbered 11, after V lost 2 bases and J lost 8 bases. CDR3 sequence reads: CASGLPTGQGNGEKLFF. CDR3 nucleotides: TGTGCTAGTGGTTTGCCGACGGGACAGGGGAATGGGGAAAAACTGTTTTTT.

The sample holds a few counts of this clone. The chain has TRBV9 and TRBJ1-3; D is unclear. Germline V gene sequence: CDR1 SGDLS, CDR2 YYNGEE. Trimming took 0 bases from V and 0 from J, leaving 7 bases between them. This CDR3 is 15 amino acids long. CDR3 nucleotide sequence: TGTGCCAGCAGCGTAGTTGGGAGCTCTGGAAACACCATATATTTT. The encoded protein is CASSVVGSSGNTIYF.

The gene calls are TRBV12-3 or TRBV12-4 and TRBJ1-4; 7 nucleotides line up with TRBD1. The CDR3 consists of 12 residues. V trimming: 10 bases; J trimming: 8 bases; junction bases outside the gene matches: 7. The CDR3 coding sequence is TGTGCCACGGGGACAGCTAGGGAAAAACTGTTTTTT. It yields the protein CATGTAREKLFF.

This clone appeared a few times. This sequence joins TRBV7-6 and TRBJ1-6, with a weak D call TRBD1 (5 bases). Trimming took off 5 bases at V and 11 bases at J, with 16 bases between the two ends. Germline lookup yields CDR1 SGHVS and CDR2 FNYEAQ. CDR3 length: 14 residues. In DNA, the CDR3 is TGTGCCAGCAGCCCACGACAGCTTGGGACACCCCTCCACTTT. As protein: CASSPRQLGTPLHF.

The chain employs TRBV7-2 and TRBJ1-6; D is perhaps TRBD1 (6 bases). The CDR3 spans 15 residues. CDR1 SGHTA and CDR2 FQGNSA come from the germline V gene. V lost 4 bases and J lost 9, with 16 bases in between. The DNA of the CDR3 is TGTGCCAGCAGCTCTTTCACAGGGATCGGTTCACCCCTCCACTTT. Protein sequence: CASSSFTGIGSPLHF.

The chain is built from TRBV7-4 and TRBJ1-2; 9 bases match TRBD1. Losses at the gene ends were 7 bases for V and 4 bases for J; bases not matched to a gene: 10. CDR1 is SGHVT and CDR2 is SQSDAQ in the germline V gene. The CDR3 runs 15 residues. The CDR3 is CASNRTGEEGYGYTF. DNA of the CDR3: TGTGCCAGCAACAGGACAGGGGAGGAGGGCTATGGCTACACCTTC. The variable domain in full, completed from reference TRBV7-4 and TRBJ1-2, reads GAGVSQSPRYKVAKRGRDVALRCDSISGHVTLYWYRQTLGQGSEVLTYSQSDAQRDKSGRPSGRFSAERPERSVSTLKIQRTEQGDSAVYLCASNRTGEEGYGYTFGSGTRLTVV.

The CDR3 region is CASSVTGTYEQYF. CDR3 coding DNA: TGTGCCAGCAGCGTGACGGGTACCTACGAGCAGTACTTC. The rearrangement uses TRBV9 and TRBJ2-7; no clear D. The CDR3 is 13 amino acids. V was trimmed by 2 bases and J by 2 bases, leaving 8 bases between them. The germline CDR1 and CDR2 sequences are SGDLS and YYNGEE.

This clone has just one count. CDR3 DNA sequence: TGTGCCAGCAGCCCACAGGGTACGGATTACGACGAGCAGTACTTC. Amino acids: CASSPQGTDYDEQYF. The rearrangement uses TRBV11-3 and TRBJ2-7, with D possibly TRBD1 on 6 matching bases. Trimming left V 5 bases short and J 5 bases short, with 19 bases between. There are 15 residues in the CDR3. CDR1 is SGHNT and CDR2 is YENEEA in the germline V gene.

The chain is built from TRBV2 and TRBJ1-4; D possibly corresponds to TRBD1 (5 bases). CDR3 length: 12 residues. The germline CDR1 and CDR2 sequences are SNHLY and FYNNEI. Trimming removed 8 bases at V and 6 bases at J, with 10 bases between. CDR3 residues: CASDRGYEKLFF. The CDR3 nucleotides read TGTGCCAGCGACAGAGGTTATGAAAAACTGTTTTTT.